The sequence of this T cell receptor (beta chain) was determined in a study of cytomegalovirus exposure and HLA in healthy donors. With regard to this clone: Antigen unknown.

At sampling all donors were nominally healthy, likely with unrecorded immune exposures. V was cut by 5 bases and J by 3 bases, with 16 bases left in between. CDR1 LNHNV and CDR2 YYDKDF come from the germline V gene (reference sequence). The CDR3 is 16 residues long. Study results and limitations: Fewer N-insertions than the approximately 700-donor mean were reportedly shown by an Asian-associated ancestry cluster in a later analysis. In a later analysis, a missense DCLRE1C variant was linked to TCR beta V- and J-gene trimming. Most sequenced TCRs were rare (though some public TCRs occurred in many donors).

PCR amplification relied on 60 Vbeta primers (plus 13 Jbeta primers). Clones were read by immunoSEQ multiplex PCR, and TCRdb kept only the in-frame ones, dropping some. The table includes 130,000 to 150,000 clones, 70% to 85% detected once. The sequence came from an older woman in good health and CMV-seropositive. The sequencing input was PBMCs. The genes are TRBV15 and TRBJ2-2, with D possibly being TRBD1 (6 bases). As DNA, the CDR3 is TGTGCCACCAGCGGGGATTCGGGACACTACACCGGGGAGCTGTTTTTT. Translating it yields CATSGDSGHYTGELFF.